Presented here are 26 T cell receptor beta chains from one specimen sequenced in a study of response to subunit inactivated influenza vaccine. TCRdb processed the RT-PCR reads anew with MiXCR; each CDR3 protein has one entry. The sample includes roughly 710,000 distinct CDR3 sequences, 13% to 15% of them seen just once. The source was PBMCs from blood, collected 14 to 15 days before vaccination. These receptors were collected from a man in his forties or fifties who received an inactivated influenza vaccine.

This clonotype was seen ten or more times. This chain joins TRBV7-2 and TRBJ1-2; perhaps TRBD1 as D (6 bases). This CDR3 contains 12 residues. Per germline, CDR1 SGHTA and CDR2 FQGNSA. The V end was cut by 3 bases, the J end by 6 bases, with 8 bases between. The CDR3 is CASSLDSNGYTF. The CDR3, as DNA: TGTGCCAGCAGCTTGGACAGTAATGGCTACACCTTC. Full variable domain (outside the CDR3, taken from reference TRBV7-2 and TRBJ1-2): GAGVSQSPSNKVTEKGKDVELRCDPISGHTALYWYRQSLGQGLEFLIYFQGNSAPDKSGLPSDRFSAERTGGSVSTLTIQRTQQEDSAVYLCASSLDSNGYTFGSGTRLTVV.

The rearrangement links TRBV20-1 to TRBJ2-7, with TRBD1 matching over 8 bases. There are 15 residues in the CDR3. V was clipped by 5 bases and J by 6 bases; unmatched bases: 15. Germline lookup yields CDR1 DFQATT and CDR2 SNEGSKA (reference sequence). The CDR3 nucleotides are TGCAGTGCTCGTCCCCACGGACAGGGTCGATTCGAGCAGTACTTC. It is translated as CSARPHGQGRFEQYF.

This clonotype was recorded many times. V usage is TRBV18 and J usage is TRBJ1-1; 11 bases agree with TRBD1. This CDR3 region has 14 residues. Germline loops: CDR1 KGHSH, CDR2 LQKENI. V dropped 8 bases and J dropped 4; count of bases not matched to a gene: 6. CDR3 bases: TGTGCCAGCAGCCCCGGGACAGGGGGCACTGAAGCTTTCTTT. Encoded protein: CASSPGTGGTEAFF.

This rearrangement joins TRBV20-1 to TRBJ1-1; 7 bases are a match to TRBD1. The CDR3 is 15 amino acids. V dropped 0 bases and J dropped 2; count of bases not matched to a gene: 6. Looked up from germline, CDR1 is DFQATT and CDR2 is SNEGSKA (reference sequence). CDR3 nucleotide sequence: TGCAGTGCTAGAGATGCTGGAGGGGGCAACACTGAAGCTTTCTTT. Translating it yields CSARDAGGGNTEAFF.

This clonotype was seen at least ten times. The chain carries TRBV11-2 and TRBJ2-3, with no clear D. V lost 5 bases to trimming and J lost 1 base, with 10 bases between them. Germline V gene sequence: CDR1 SGHAT, CDR2 FQNNGV. The CDR3 has 14 residues. The CDR3 DNA follows: TGTGCCAGCAGCGAAGGATTCGGCACAGATACGCAGTATTTT. Its translation: CASSEGFGTDTQYF.

The chain has TRBV28 and TRBJ2-7; D assignment may be TRBD1 or TRBD2 (5 bases each). Germline V CDR1 and CDR2: MDHEN, SYDVKM. Trimming removed 5 bases at V and 0 bases at J, with 14 bases between. The CDR3 covers 15 residues. The DNA of the CDR3 is TGTGCCAGCAGTCCAGGGAAGACTATCTCCTACGAGCAGTACTTC. It specifies CASSPGKTISYEQYF.

The J gene is TRBJ2-1, the V gene TRBV20-1; D gene ambiguous. Germline V CDR1 and CDR2: DFQATT, SNEGSKA (reference sequence). The CDR3 extends over 13 amino acids. V was clipped by 6 bases and J by 7 bases, with 16 bases between them. This CDR3 reads CSATDWAANEQFF. The CDR3 nucleotides are TGCAGTGCAACCGACTGGGCGGCAAATGAGCAGTTCTTC.

This clonotype was found a few times. V is TRBV5-1 and J is TRBJ1-1; no reliable D call. The CDR3 length is 14 residues. Germline CDR1 reads SGHRS; CDR2 reads YFSETQ. Trimming left V 0 bases short and J 4 bases short, with 10 bases between. DNA for the CDR3: TGCGCCAGCAGCTTGGTTACGGATGGCACTGAAGCTTTCTTT. This translates into CASSLVTDGTEAFF.

A few counts support this clonotype. The V gene is TRBV5-1, the J gene TRBJ2-3; D unclear. The CDR3 is 13 residues long. V dropped 5 bases and J dropped 7 bases, with 14 bases sitting between them. CDR1 is SGHRS, CDR2 YFSETQ, per germline. CDR3 loop: CASSQTRANTQYF. As DNA, the CDR3 is TGCGCCAGCAGTCAAACCCGCGCCAATACGCAGTATTTT.

In DNA form, the CDR3 reads TGTGCCAGCAGCCACGAGGGGGGGCAGGGTCGAGTTCTGTTCTTC. Translating it yields CASSHEGGQGRVLFF. The rearrangement uses TRBV4-2 and TRBJ2-1; possible D gene TRBD2, 7 bases. The germline V gene encodes CDR1 LGHNA and CDR2 YNFKEQ. V was clipped by 3 bases and J by 15 bases, with 24 bases between them. The CDR3 contains 15 residues.

The rearrangement uses TRBV25-1 and TRBJ2-1; D remains ambiguous. Per germline, CDR1 MGHDK and CDR2 SYGVNS. The CDR3 is made up of 15 amino acids. Trimming removed 8 bases from V and 5 bases from J, with 19 bases in between. In nucleotides, the CDR3 is TGTGCCAGCGGAACTGGGATTGGACGGAACAATGAGCAGTTCTTC. It specifies CASGTGIGRNNEQFF.

This clonotype occurred a few times. CDR3 bases: TGTGCCAGCAGCGACGGACTGAACACTGAAGCTTTCTTT. It specifies CASSDGLNTEAFF. The chain combines TRBV2 with TRBJ1-1; D unresolved. Germline CDR1 SNHLY, CDR2 FYNNEI. The ends were cut back, 6 bases at V and 0 bases at J, with 8 bases in the middle. The CDR3 length is 13 residues.

This chain links TRBV20-1 with TRBJ2-7, with 8 bases identical to TRBD2. This CDR3 spans 14 amino acids. Germline V CDR1 and CDR2: DFQATT, SNEGSKA (reference sequence). As DNA, the CDR3 is TGCAGCGCCTATTTCGGGGGGGTCTCCTACGAGCAGTACTTC. Translated, it gives CSAYFGGVSYEQYF.

The V gene is TRBV4-1, the J gene TRBJ2-1, with D uncertain. CDR1 is MGHRA, CDR2 YSYEKL, per germline. The V gene lost 1 base and the J gene lost 0 bases, with 13 bases spanning the gap. The CDR3 consists of 17 residues. For the CDR3, the DNA is TGCGCCAGCAGCCAAGGAGCCGGCCCGAGCTCCTACAATGAGCAGTTCTTC. Translating it yields CASSQGAGPSSYNEQFF.

This clonotype was seen a handful of times. CDR3 loop: CASSPGQGNYNEQFF. CDR3 sequence (DNA): TGTGCCAGCAGCCCGGGACAGGGGAACTACAATGAGCAGTTCTTC. The rearrangement links TRBV7-2 to TRBJ2-1; 10 positions match TRBD1. The CDR3 is 15 residues long. Trimming removed 5 bases from V and 3 bases from J; junction bases left unmatched: 4. In germline, CDR1 is SGHTA, CDR2 FQGNSA.

This clonotype was seen more than once but under ten times. The chain's CDR3 is CASSSSRGADTQYF. CDR3 DNA sequence: TGTGCCAGCAGCTCTTCTAGGGGGGCAGATACGCAGTATTTT. The chain couples TRBV5-8 to TRBJ2-3, with D perhaps being TRBD1 or TRBD2 (6 bases each). The germline V gene has CDR1 SGHTS and CDR2 YDEGEE. The CDR3 loop spans 14 amino acids. With 3 bases removed from V and 4 bases from J, the gap between germline ends came to 12 bases.

This clonotype was recorded many times. The chain links TRBV12-3 or TRBV12-4 to TRBJ1-1; no clear D. This CDR3 has 13 residues. V was trimmed by 6 bases and J by 5 bases, leaving 13 bases between them. This CDR3 reads CASSSGWGTEAFF. CDR3 coding DNA: TGTGCCAGCAGCTCCGGTTGGGGTACTGAAGCTTTCTTT.

In its sample, this clonotype was seen a few times. V gene TRBV9 combines with J gene TRBJ2-3; 9 nucleotides line up with TRBD2. The CDR3 is 15 residues long. Germline trimming cut 3 bases from V and 9 bases from J; bases unmatched to any gene: 11. The germline V gene has CDR1 SGDLS and CDR2 YYNGEE. The CDR3 coding sequence is TGTGCCAGCAGCGCGGGGGGCCTAGCGGGGCCGACGCAGTATTTT. Translation gives CASSAGGLAGPTQYF.

This clonotype was recorded at least ten times. V gene TRBV19 combines with J gene TRBJ1-2; D is ambiguous. The ends were cut back, 2 bases at V and 4 bases at J, with 14 bases in the middle. There are 15 residues in the CDR3. Per the germline V gene, CDR1 is LNHDA and CDR2 is SQIVND (reference sequence). The CDR3 coding sequence is TGTGCCAGTAGTATAACGGCTGAAGGGCCCTATGGCTACACCTTC. This translates into CASSITAEGPYGYTF.

The V call is TRBV5-1, the J call TRBJ2-1; 10 bases are shared with TRBD2. The V gene's germline CDR1 is SGHRS and CDR2 YFSETQ. CDR3 length: 16 amino acids. After removal of 4 bases from V and 7 bases from J, the junction contained 11 bases not matched to a gene. CDR3 sequence reads: CASSPLAGGVGNEQFF. The CDR3 DNA reads as TGCGCCAGCAGCCCCTTAGCGGGAGGAGTTGGAAATGAGCAGTTCTTC.

This clonotype was counted only a few times. The V call is TRBV29-1, the J call TRBJ2-5; D perhaps matches TRBD1 (7 bases). Looked up from germline, CDR1 is SQVTM and CDR2 is ANQGSEA. CDR3 length equals 12 residues. Trimming stripped 7 bases from V and 4 bases from J, with 13 bases between. This CDR3 reads CSGQGGGETQYF. As DNA, the CDR3 is TGCAGCGGACAGGGAGGTGGAGAGACCCAGTACTTC. Variable domain in full (rest from reference TRBV29-1 and TRBJ2-5): SAVISQKPSRDICQRGTSLTIQCQVDSQVTMMFWYRQQPGQSLTLIATANQGSEATYESGFVIDKFPISRPNLTFSTLTVSNMSPEDSSIYLCSGQGGGETQYFGPGTRLLVL.

CDR3 coding DNA: TGTGCCAGCACCTCGGGACAGGGCGCGCTCACCGGGGAGCTGTTTTTT. It is translated as CASTSGQGALTGELFF. J is TRBJ2-2 and V is TRBV11-1; TRBD1 matches 9 bases. Trimming removed 7 bases from V and 4 bases from J; junction bases left unmatched: 10. The CDR3 consists of 16 residues. Germline CDR1 SGHAT, CDR2 FQDESV (reference sequence).

The V call is TRBV24-1, the J call TRBJ2-5; D gene unclear. This CDR3 region has 12 residues. The germline V gene encodes CDR1 KGHDR and CDR2 SFDVKD. V was trimmed by 7 bases and J by 4 bases, leaving 9 bases between them. The CDR3 reads CATSPGSETQYF. CDR3 sequence (DNA): TGTGCCACCAGCCCCGGTTCAGAGACCCAGTACTTC.

This chain connects TRBV29-1 to TRBJ2-7; TRBD1 aligns across 8 bases. The CDR3 is 15 amino acids. From germline, CDR1 is SQVTM and CDR2 ANQGSEA. Losses at the gene ends were 0 bases for V and 2 bases for J; bases not matched to a gene: 6. In DNA, the CDR3 is TGCAGCGTTGAAGAAGCTGGACAGGGAACCTACGAGCAGTACTTC. Its protein product is CSVEEAGQGTYEQYF.

This clonotype turned up a few times. The J gene is TRBJ1-2, the V gene TRBV28; D is possibly TRBD1 (6 bases). CDR1 MDHEN and CDR2 SYDVKM come from the germline V gene. CDR3 length equals 15 residues. The ends were cut back, 4 bases at V and 6 bases at J, with 18 bases in the middle. DNA of the CDR3: TGTGCCAGCAGTTCCCATCTTCGGGGGCGCGATGGCTACACCTTC. Protein product: CASSSHLRGRDGYTF.

In its sample, this clonotype was seen a few times. The chain combines TRBV29-1 with TRBJ2-1; TRBD1 matches at 12 bases. Germline lookup yields CDR1 SQVTM and CDR2 ANQGSEA. The CDR3 is 14 amino acids. V lost 7 bases and J lost 12; bases outside the gene matches: 13. The CDR3 DNA is TGCAGCGCTTTGGGACAGGGGGCGCGAGAGGTGCAGTTCTTC. Its protein product is CSALGQGAREVQFF.